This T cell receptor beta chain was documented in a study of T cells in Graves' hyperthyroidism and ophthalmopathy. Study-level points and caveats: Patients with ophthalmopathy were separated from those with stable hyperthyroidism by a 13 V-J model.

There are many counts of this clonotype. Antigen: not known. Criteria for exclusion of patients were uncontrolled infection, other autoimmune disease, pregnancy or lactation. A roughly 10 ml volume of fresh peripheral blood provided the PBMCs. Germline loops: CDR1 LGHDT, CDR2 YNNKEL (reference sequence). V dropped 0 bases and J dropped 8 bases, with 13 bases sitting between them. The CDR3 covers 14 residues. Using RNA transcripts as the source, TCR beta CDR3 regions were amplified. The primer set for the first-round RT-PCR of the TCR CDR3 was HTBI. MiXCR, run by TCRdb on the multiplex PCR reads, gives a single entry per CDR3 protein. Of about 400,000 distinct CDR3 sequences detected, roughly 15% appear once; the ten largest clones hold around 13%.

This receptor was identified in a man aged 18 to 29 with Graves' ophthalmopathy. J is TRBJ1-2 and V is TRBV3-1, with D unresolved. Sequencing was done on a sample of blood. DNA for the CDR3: TGTGCCAGCAGCCAAGATCATGGAGGGAGAGGCTACACCTTC. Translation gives CASSQDHGGRGYTF. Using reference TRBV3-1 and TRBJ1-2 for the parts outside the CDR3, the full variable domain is DTAVSQTPKYLVTQMGNDKSIKCEQNLGHDTMYWYKQDSKKFLKIMFSYNNKELIINETVPNRFSPKSPDKAHLNLHINSLELGDSAVYFCASSQDHGGRGYTFGSGTRLTVV.